This entry lists 24 T cell receptor beta chains sequenced from one sample in a study of shared clonotypes between healthy human individuals. The method was immunoSEQ multiplex PCR; TCRdb's version includes in-frame clones alone and lacks a portion of them. There are more than 1.2 million clones in the sample; just under 99% occur only once, and 0.36% lies in the top ten. Sample: naive CD4+ T cells sorted from blood. The sample's subset: CD45RA+ positively selected. These receptors came from a man aged 25-40 years in good health.

The genes are TRBV27 and TRBJ1-2; 7 bases line up with TRBD1. The V and J ends lost 4 bases and 4 bases, in that order; junction bases with no gene match: 6. The CDR3 is made up of 14 amino acids. Germline V lookup: CDR1 MNHEY, CDR2 SMNVEV (reference sequence). CDR3 DNA sequence: TGTGCCAGCAGTTGGGACAGCCGTGGCTATGGCTACACCTTC. Translated: CASSWDSRGYGYTF.

The rearrangement links TRBV5-4 to TRBJ2-7; D unresolved. The CDR3 loop spans 14 amino acids. Trimming removed 5 bases at V and 4 bases at J, with 16 bases between. The V gene's germline CDR1 is SGHNT and CDR2 YYREEE (reference sequence). The CDR3 here is CASSGMGRSYEQYF. CDR3 DNA: TGTGCCAGCAGTGGGATGGGTCGGTCATACGAGCAGTACTTC.

CDR3 protein: CAWGGGNTQYF. As DNA, the CDR3 is TGTGCCTGGGGAGGCGGAAATACGCAGTATTTT. The chain uses TRBV30 and TRBJ2-3, with a weak D call TRBD2 (5 bases). The CDR3 is made up of 11 amino acids. Looked up from germline, CDR1 is GTSNPN and CDR2 is SVGIG (reference sequence). V was shortened by 5 bases and J by 7 bases, with 10 bases between the two germline ends.

J is TRBJ1-5 and V is TRBV6-4; no reliable D call. The germline CDR1 and CDR2 sequences are MRHNA and SNTAGT. With 7 bases removed from V and 0 bases from J, the gap between germline ends came to 19 bases. CDR3 length: 17 residues. This chain's CDR3 is CASNHRTVHYSNQPQHF. In DNA form, the CDR3 reads TGTGCCAGCAATCATCGGACGGTCCATTATAGCAATCAGCCCCAGCATTTT.

This clone occurred once. This chain connects TRBV15 to TRBJ1-2; tentative D call: TRBD1 (6 bases). There are 16 residues in the CDR3. Germline V gene lookup returns CDR1 LNHNV and CDR2 YYDKDF (reference sequence). The V gene lost 1 base and the J gene lost 6 bases, with 18 bases spanning the gap. Here the CDR3 DNA reads TGTGCCACCAGCAGAGTTGGGAACAGGGAAGAGGATGGCTACACCTTC. Translated: CATSRVGNREEDGYTF.

The chain is built from TRBV25-1 and TRBJ2-3, with D possibly matching TRBD1 (6 bases). CDR1 is MGHDK, CDR2 SYGVNS, per germline. The V end lost 2 bases, the J end lost 6 bases, and 15 bases lay between the germline ends. This CDR3 region has 15 residues. The CDR3 region is CASSEGDTEEDTQYF. For the CDR3, the DNA is TGTGCCAGCAGTGAAGGGGACACGGAGGAGGATACGCAGTATTTT.

The chain is built from TRBV14 and TRBJ2-2; 7 positions match TRBD1. Germline V CDR1 and CDR2: SGHDN, FVKESK. J lost 6 bases, V lost 5 bases, and 12 bases had no gene match. This CDR3 contains 16 residues. DNA for the CDR3: TGTGCCAGCAGCTTTAAAACAGGGGTCGCCCCCGGGGAGCTGTTTTTT. It is translated as CASSFKTGVAPGELFF.

The genes are TRBV5-1 and TRBJ2-1, with TRBD2 matching over 8 bases. The CDR3 is 13 amino acids. Germline-derived CDR1 and CDR2 are SGHRS and YFSETQ. V gave up 2 bases and J gave up 8 bases; unmatched junction bases: 3. In DNA, the CDR3 is TGCGCCAGCAGCTTCGGGACTAGTGATGAGCAGTTCTTC. This codes for CASSFGTSDEQFF. Filled out from reference TRBV5-1 and TRBJ2-1, the complete variable domain reads KAGVTQTPRYLIKTRGQQVTLSCSPISGHRSVSWYQQTPGQGLQFLFEYFSETQRNKGNFPGRFSGRQFSNSRSEMNVSTLELGDSALYLCASSFGTSDEQFFGPGTRLTVL.

Only one count was recorded for this clone. The rearrangement links TRBV5-5 to TRBJ1-3; possible D gene TRBD1, 5 bases. Trimming cost V 6 bases and J 0 bases, with 13 bases left between them. Per germline, CDR1 SGHKS and CDR2 YYEKEE (reference sequence). There are 15 residues in the CDR3. CDR3 nucleotides: TGTGCCAGCAAGAGGGGTGACTACTCTGGAAACACCATATATTTT. Translating it yields CASKRGDYSGNTIYF. The variable domain in full, with the rest retrieved from reference TRBV5-5 and TRBJ1-3, is DAGVTQSPTHLIKTRGQQVTLRCSPISGHKSVSWYQQVLGQGPQFIFQYYEKEERGRGNFPDRFSARQFPNYSSELNVNALLLGDSALYLCASKRGDYSGNTIYFGEGSWLTVV.

This chain uses TRBV7-3 with TRBJ2-1, with TRBD1 matching 7 bases. The CDR3 consists of 16 residues. Losses at the gene ends were 5 bases for V and 2 bases for J; bases not matched to a gene: 9. Germline CDR1 reads SGHTA; CDR2 reads FQGTGA. The CDR3: CASSLGTAATYNEQFF. In nucleotides, the CDR3 is TGTGCCAGCAGCCTGGGGACAGCCGCTACCTACAATGAGCAGTTCTTC. Drawing the rest from reference TRBV7-3 and TRBJ2-1, the complete variable domain is GAGVSQTPSNKVTEKGKYVELRCDPISGHTALYWYRQSLGQGPEFLIYFQGTGAADDSGLPNDRFFAVRPEGSVSTLKIQRTERGDSAVYLCASSLGTAATYNEQFFGPGTRLTVL.

This rearrangement joins TRBV29-1 to TRBJ2-3; D gene uncertain. The V gene's germline CDR1 is SQVTM and CDR2 ANQGSEA. The ends were cut back, 7 bases at V and 4 bases at J, with 9 bases in the middle. The length of the CDR3 is 11 residues. CDR3 DNA sequence: TGCAGCGCCCACTATCCAGATACGCAGTATTTT. This gives the protein CSAHYPDTQYF.

This clone came up once. The rearrangement links TRBV18 to TRBJ1-1; weak D call: TRBD1 (6 bases). V was shortened by 3 bases and J by 5 bases, with 13 bases between the two germline ends. Germline values: CDR1 KGHSH, CDR2 LQKENI. This CDR3 has 14 amino acids. The CDR3 protein is CASSPNTGRTEAFF. DNA of the CDR3: TGTGCCAGCTCACCCAATACAGGGAGGACTGAAGCTTTCTTT.

The chain is built from TRBV18 and TRBJ1-1, with 7 nucleotides matching TRBD1. The V segment lost 5 bases and the J segment 0 bases; nucleotides outside the gene matches: 9. This CDR3 spans 16 amino acids. Germline CDR1 KGHSH, CDR2 LQKENI. The CDR3, as DNA: TGTGCCAGCTCATCATCTGACAGGGCCATGAACACTGAAGCTTTCTTT. Translated, it gives CASSSSDRAMNTEAFF.

This sequence joins TRBV7-2 and TRBJ2-7, with a weak D call TRBD1 (5 bases). V shed 4 bases and J shed 2 bases, with 12 bases lying between them. Germline CDR1 is SGHTA and CDR2 is FQGNSA. The length of the CDR3 is 14 residues. The CDR3 DNA reads as TGTGCCAGCAGCTATAGTTCAGGGACCTACGAGCAGTACTTC. This translates into CASSYSSGTYEQYF.

The V call is TRBV27, the J call TRBJ2-1; TRBD1 aligns across 9 bases. CDR1 and CDR2 (germline): MNHEY, SMNVEV (reference sequence). V lost 10 bases and J lost 6; bases outside the gene matches: 10. There are 14 residues in the CDR3. CDR3 DNA sequence: TGTGCCACCACAGGGGACAGGGTCGGCAATGAGCAGTTCTTC. Amino acid sequence: CATTGDRVGNEQFF.

The chain joins TRBV9 to TRBJ2-3; D unresolved. The V end lost 0 bases, the J end lost 0 bases, and 11 bases lay between the germline ends. Germline CDR1 SGDLS, CDR2 YYNGEE. CDR3 length: 16 amino acids. The CDR3 bases are TGTGCCAGCAGCGTAGGCTCGGAGCTTAGCACAGATACGCAGTATTTT. It translates to CASSVGSELSTDTQYF. Drawing the rest from reference TRBV9 and TRBJ2-3, the complete variable domain is DSGVTQTPKHLITATGQRVTLRCSPRSGDLSVYWYQQSLDQGLQFLIQYYNGEERAKGNILERFSAQQFPDLHSELNLSSLELGDSALYFCASSVGSELSTDTQYFGPGTRLTVL.

This clone was picked up one time. The CDR3 coding sequence is TGCGCCAGCAGTGAGTCGGCTAGCGGGAGTACCCACGAGCAGTACTTC. Amino acid sequence: CASSESASGSTHEQYF. The genes are TRBV10-2 and TRBJ2-7; the match to TRBD2 covers 10 bases. CDR3 length: 16 residues. Germline values: CDR1 WSHSY, CDR2 SAAADI. The V gene end was trimmed by 0 bases and the J gene end by 5 bases; junction bases not matched to a gene: 7.

This chain connects TRBV20-1 to TRBJ1-1; D ambiguous. Germline V gene sequence: CDR1 DFQATT, CDR2 SNEGSKA (reference sequence). V lost 6 bases and J 8 bases, leaving 10 bases between the germline ends. This CDR3 has 10 residues. Written as DNA, the CDR3 is TGCAGTGCGCCTCTCCCCGAAGCTTTCTTT. This translates into CSAPLPEAFF.

The rearrangement uses TRBV10-3 and TRBJ2-3; 10 nucleotides align to TRBD2. This CDR3 contains 14 residues. Germline CDR1 reads ENHRY; CDR2 reads SYGVKD. Trimming at V came to 9 bases and at J to 6 bases, leaving 9 bases not matched to a gene. CDR3 in amino acids: CAISSGRFPDTQYF. The CDR3 DNA is TGTGCCATTAGTAGCGGGAGGTTCCCTGATACGCAGTATTTT.

The V call is TRBV5-6, the J call TRBJ2-4, with D possibly being TRBD1 (6 bases). Trimming took off 6 bases at V and 8 bases at J, with 15 bases between the two ends. The CDR3 spans 13 residues. CDR1 SGHDT and CDR2 YYEEEE come from the germline V gene. CDR3 in amino acids: CASTYTGLDIQYF. CDR3 nucleotides: TGTGCCAGCACCTATACAGGGTTAGACATTCAGTACTTC.

The rearrangement uses TRBV30 and TRBJ1-3; possibly TRBD1 for D (5 bases). Looked up from germline, CDR1 is GTSNPN and CDR2 is SVGIG (reference sequence). This CDR3 is built from 16 residues. V gave up 0 bases and J gave up 3 bases, with 15 bases separating them. CDR3 in amino acids: CAWSVLPGYSGNTIYF. The DNA for the CDR3 is TGTGCCTGGAGTGTCCTCCCAGGGTATAGTGGAAACACCATATATTTT.

V is TRBV7-2 and J is TRBJ2-5; TRBD2 is a possible D gene (5 bases). The CDR3 consists of 15 residues. Trimming took 1 base from V and 5 from J, leaving 14 bases between them. Germline V lookup: CDR1 SGHTA, CDR2 FQGNSA. In DNA form, the CDR3 reads TGTGCCAGCAGCTTAGTGGTCTCGGGCGGGGAGACCCAGTACTTC. Translation gives CASSLVVSGGETQYF.

This chain uses TRBV7-8 with TRBJ2-1; 13 bases are a match to TRBD2. Trimming at V came to 4 bases and at J to 9 bases, leaving 6 bases not matched to a gene. Germline CDR1 reads SGHVS; CDR2 reads FQNEAQ. The CDR3 covers 15 residues. CDR3: CASSSGLAGVVEQFF. The CDR3 DNA reads as TGTGCCAGCAGCTCAGGACTAGCGGGAGTCGTTGAGCAGTTCTTC.

The chain joins TRBV2 to TRBJ2-5, with TRBD2 as a possible D gene (7 bases). V was pared by 11 bases and J by 2 bases, with 27 bases between. This CDR3 has 17 amino acids. The V gene's germline CDR1 is SNHLY and CDR2 FYNNEI. The CDR3 region is CAGIYRERGGKQETQYF. CDR3 DNA: TGTGCCGGGATCTACAGGGAGAGGGGGGGTAAGCAAGAGACCCAGTACTTC.